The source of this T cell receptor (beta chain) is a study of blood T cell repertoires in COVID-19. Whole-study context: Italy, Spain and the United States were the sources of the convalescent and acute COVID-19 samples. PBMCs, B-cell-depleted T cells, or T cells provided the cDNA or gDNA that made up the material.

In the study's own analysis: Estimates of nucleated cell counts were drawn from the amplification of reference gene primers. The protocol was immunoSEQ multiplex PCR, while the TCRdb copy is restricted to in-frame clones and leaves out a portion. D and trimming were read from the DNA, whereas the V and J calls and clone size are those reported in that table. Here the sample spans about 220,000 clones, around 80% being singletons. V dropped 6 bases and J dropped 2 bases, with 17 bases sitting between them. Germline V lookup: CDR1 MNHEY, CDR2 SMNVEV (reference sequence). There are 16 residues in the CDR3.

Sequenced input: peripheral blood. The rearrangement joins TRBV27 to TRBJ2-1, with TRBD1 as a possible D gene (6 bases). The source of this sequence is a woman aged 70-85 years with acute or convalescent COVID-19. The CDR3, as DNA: TGTGCCAGCAGCTTTAAACAGGGCCAGACCTACAATGAGCAGTTCTTC. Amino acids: CASSFKQGQTYNEQFF.